This TCR beta chain was observed in a study of response to subunit inactivated influenza vaccine. Trimming shortened V by 2 bases and J by 3 bases, and 14 bases separated the two germline ends. Germline V gene sequence: CDR1 DFQATT, CDR2 SNEGSKA (reference sequence). The CDR3 sequence is 14 residues long. A single record per CDR3 protein comes from TCRdb applying MiXCR to the RT-PCR reads. The sample carries 500,000 to 600,000 distinct CDR3 sequences, 11% recorded once. A further study also used this sample, focusing on T cells expressing NK-cell markers. From that second work: TCR beta libraries carry UMIs added by 5'RACE template switching. Similarly, these clonotypes led the CD3+CD56-NKG2C+ fraction as well in a handful of donors.

The rearrangement joins TRBV20-1 to TRBJ2-7; perhaps TRBD1 as D (5 bases). The sequence was obtained from a man aged 50 or older who received an inactivated influenza vaccine. Sequencing used PBMCs from blood, obtained on the day of vaccination. The CDR3 here is CSARLQGNRYEQYF. CDR3 in DNA: TGCAGTGCTAGACTCCAGGGTAATCGCTACGAGCAGTACTTC.